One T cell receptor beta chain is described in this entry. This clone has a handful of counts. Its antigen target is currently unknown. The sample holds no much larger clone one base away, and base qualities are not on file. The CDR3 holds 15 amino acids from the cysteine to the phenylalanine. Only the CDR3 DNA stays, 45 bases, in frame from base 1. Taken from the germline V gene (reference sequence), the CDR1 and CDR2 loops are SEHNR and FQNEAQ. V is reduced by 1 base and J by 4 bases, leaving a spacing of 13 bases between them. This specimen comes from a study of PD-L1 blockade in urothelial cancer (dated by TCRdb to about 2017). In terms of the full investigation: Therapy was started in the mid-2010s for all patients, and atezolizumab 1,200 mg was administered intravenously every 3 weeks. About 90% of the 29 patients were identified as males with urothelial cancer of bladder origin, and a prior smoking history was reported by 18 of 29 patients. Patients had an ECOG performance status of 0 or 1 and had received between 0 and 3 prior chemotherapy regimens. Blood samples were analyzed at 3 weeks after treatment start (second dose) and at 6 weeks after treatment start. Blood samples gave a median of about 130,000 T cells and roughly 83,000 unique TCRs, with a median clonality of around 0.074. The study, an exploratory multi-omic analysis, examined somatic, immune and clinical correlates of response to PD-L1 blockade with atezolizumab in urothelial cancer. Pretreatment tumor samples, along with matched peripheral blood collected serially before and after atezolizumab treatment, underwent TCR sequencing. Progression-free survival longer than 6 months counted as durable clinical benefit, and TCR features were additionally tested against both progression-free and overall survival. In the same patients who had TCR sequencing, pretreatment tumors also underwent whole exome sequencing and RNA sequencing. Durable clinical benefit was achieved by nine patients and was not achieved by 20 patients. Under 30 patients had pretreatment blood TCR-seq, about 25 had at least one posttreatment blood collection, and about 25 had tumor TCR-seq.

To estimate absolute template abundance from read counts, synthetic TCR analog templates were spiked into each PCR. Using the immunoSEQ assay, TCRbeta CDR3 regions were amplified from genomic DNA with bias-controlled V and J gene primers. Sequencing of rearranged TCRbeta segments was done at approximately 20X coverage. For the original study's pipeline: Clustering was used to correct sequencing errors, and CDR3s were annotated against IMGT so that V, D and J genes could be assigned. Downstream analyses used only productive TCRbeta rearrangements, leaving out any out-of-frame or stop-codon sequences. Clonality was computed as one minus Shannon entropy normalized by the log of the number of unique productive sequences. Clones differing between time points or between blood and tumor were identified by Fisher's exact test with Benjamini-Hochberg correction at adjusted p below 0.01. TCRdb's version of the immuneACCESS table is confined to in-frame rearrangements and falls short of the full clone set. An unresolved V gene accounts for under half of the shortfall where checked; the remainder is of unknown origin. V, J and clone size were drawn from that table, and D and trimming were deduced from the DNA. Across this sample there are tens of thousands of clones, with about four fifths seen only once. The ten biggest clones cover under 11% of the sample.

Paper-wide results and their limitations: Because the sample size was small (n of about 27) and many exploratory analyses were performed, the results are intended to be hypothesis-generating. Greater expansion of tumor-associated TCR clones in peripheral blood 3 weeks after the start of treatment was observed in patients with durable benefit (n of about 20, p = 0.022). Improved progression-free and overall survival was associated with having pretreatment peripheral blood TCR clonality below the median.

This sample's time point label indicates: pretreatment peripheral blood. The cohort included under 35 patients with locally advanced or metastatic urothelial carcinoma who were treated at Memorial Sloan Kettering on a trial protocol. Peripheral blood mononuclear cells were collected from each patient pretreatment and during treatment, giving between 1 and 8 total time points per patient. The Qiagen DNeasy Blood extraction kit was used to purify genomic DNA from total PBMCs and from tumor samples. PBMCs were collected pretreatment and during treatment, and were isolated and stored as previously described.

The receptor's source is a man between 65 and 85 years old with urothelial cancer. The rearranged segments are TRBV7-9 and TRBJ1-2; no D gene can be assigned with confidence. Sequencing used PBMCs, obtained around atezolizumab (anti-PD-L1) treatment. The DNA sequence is TGTGCCAGCAGCTTAGACGGAGCAGACCCCTATGGCTACACCTTC. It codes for CASSLDGADPYGYTF.